Listed here are 8 T cell receptor beta chains from one sample, sequenced in a study of T cell responses to AZD1222 COVID-19 vaccine (dated by TCRdb to about 2021). The sample's time point label, decoded: baseline before first vaccination. Libraries came from the immunoSEQ multiplex PCR assay. This immuneACCESS table, as held by TCRdb, lists in-frame sequences with V and J called but not all clones. Of the missing ones, under half trace to an unresolved V gene in checked studies; the others have no known cause. Across this sample there are some 130,000 clones, with around 93% seen only once. The ten largest clones capture about 3% of the sample. The sample in question was peripheral blood, obtained on day 0 of AZD1222 vaccination. Source of these receptors: an adult in good health.

The chain recombines TRBV15 with TRBJ2-3; TRBD1 might be the D (6 bases). Trimming cost V 2 bases and J 6 bases, with 12 bases left between them. The germline CDR1 and CDR2 sequences are LNHNV and YYDKDF (reference sequence). There are 14 residues in the CDR3. CDR3 DNA: TGTGCCACCAGCAGAAGGGGGACCAGGGATACGCAGTATTTT. Its protein is CATSRRGTRDTQYF. The variable domain in full, with the rest retrieved from reference TRBV15 and TRBJ2-3, is DAMVIQNPRYQVTQFGKPVTLSCSQTLNHNVMYWYQQKSSQAPKLLFHYYDKDFNNEADTPDNFQSRRPNTSFCFLDIRSPGLGDTAMYLCATSRRGTRDTQYFGPGTRLTVL.

Only a few counts were recorded for this clone. The gene calls are TRBV7-3 and TRBJ1-4, with a possible D match to TRBD1 (5 bases). The CDR3 covers 14 residues. Germline V gives CDR1 SGHTA, CDR2 FQGTGA. With 4 bases removed from V and 7 bases from J, the gap between germline ends came to 13 bases. The chain's CDR3 is CASSSSRDGEKLFF. In nucleotides, the CDR3 is TGTGCCAGCAGCTCGTCCCGGGACGGTGAAAAACTGTTTTTT.

This chain links TRBV11-3 with TRBJ1-2, with 7 nucleotides matching TRBD1. The V gene's germline CDR1 is SGHNT and CDR2 YENEEA. The CDR3 length is 12 residues. The J segment lost 6 bases and the V segment lost 6 bases, leaving 4 bases of the junction unmatched. The CDR3 sequence is CASSRQGDGYTF. The CDR3 coding sequence is TGTGCCAGCAGTAGACAGGGCGATGGCTACACCTTC.

This chain uses TRBV5-1 with TRBJ2-1, with a possible D match to TRBD1 (5 bases). The CDR3 is 15 residues long. Germline V CDR1 and CDR2: SGHRS, YFSETQ. Trimming left V 4 bases short and J 0 bases short, with 11 bases between. CDR3 DNA: TGCGCCAGCAGCCCGACAGCCAGCTCCTACAATGAGCAGTTCTTC. Residues: CASSPTASSYNEQFF.

The V and J genes are TRBV4-3 and TRBJ2-5, with 7 bases that match TRBD2. Germline values: CDR1 LGHNA, CDR2 YSLEER. The CDR3 extends over 16 amino acids. J lost 5 bases, V lost 3 bases, and 12 bases had no gene match. The CDR3 DNA reads TGCGCCAGCAGCCAGACCCGGGTCGCCGGGGGGGAGACCCAGTACTTC. This codes for CASSQTRVAGGETQYF.

This clone occurred a few times. The V call is TRBV7-9, the J call TRBJ1-1; D remains ambiguous. In germline, CDR1 is SEHNR, CDR2 FQNEAQ (reference sequence). This CDR3 has 12 residues. Deletions cut 7 bases from V and 5 bases from J, with 11 bases between. CDR3 coding DNA: TGTGCCAGCACCCAAAGTTTGACTGAAGCTTTCTTT. It encodes CASTQSLTEAFF.

The chain links TRBV7-2 to TRBJ2-7; D not certain. CDR3 length: 11 residues. V was cut by 3 bases and J by 3 bases, with 3 bases left in between. Germline V gene sequence: CDR1 SGHTA, CDR2 FQGNSA. The CDR3 region is CASSFSYEQYF. CDR3 coding DNA: TGTGCCAGCAGCTTCAGCTACGAGCAGTACTTC. The variable domain in full, with the rest retrieved from reference TRBV7-2 and TRBJ2-7, is GAGVSQSPSNKVTEKGKDVELRCDPISGHTALYWYRQSLGQGLEFLIYFQGNSAPDKSGLPSDRFSAERTGGSVSTLTIQRTQQEDSAVYLCASSFSYEQYFGPGTRLTVT.

This chain uses TRBV30 with TRBJ1-2, with D possibly matching TRBD1 (6 bases). V was cut by 0 bases and J by 8 bases, with 16 bases left in between. The CDR3 has 14 amino acids. Germline CDR1 reads GTSNPN; CDR2 reads SVGIG (reference sequence). In nucleotides, the CDR3 is TGTGCCTGGAGTGTCAAACAGGGAAGAGAGGGCTACACCTTC. Translating it yields CAWSVKQGREGYTF. Combining the CDR3 with reference TRBV30 and TRBJ1-2 gives the whole variable domain SQTIHQWPATLVQPVGSPLSLECTVEGTSNPNLYWYRQAAGRGLQLLFYSVGIGQISSEVPQNLSASRPQDRQFILSSKKLLLSDSGFYLCAWSVKQGREGYTFGSGTRLTVV.